This is a list of T cell receptor beta chains from one sample in a study of human T cells and chemical hapten exposure. A single record per CDR3 protein comes from TCRdb applying MiXCR to the RACE reads. The repertoire consists of about 82,000 distinct CDR3 sequences, with under 14% occurring once and the leading ten covering approximately 3.5%. The sample was whole blood, taken in connection with sensitization to the hapten diphenylcyclopropenone (DPC). These receptors originate from a woman aged 50 to 60 with alopecia areata. Some clones in this sample may be carry-over from other donors' samples. The CDR3 runs from the conserved cysteine through the conserved F or W. The D gene is left open where the match is weak. Size is omitted from some rows. Given values are once, few, many or a class for expanded clones.

TRBV9	TRBJ2-1	many	TRBD2	TGTGCCAGCAGCGTAGTTAGCGGGAGCAATGAGCAGTTCTTC	CASSVVSGSNEQFF
TRBV15	TRBJ2-7	many	NA	TGTGCCACCAGCAGAGATCCCGGCGAGCAGTACTTC	CATSRDPGEQYF
TRBV25-1	TRBJ2-5	many	NA	TGTGCCAGCAGTCTGACAGTCCAAGAGACCCAGTACTTC	CASSLTVQETQYF
TRBV6-6	TRBJ1-2	many	NA	TGTGCCAGCAGTTACCCCCGGGGATTAAACTATGGCTACACCTTC	CASSYPRGLNYGYTF
TRBV18	TRBJ1-4	NA	TRBD1	TGTGCCAGCTCACCGGGGGACAGTCCTAATACCTTT	CASSPGDSPNTF
TRBV7-9	TRBJ1-5	NA	TRBD1	TGTGCCAGCAGCTTAGCGGCAGGGGGCAAACAGCCCCAGCATTTT	CASSLAAGGKQPQHF
TRBV5-1	TRBJ2-7	NA	NA	TGCGCCAGCACCAAATTGGGCAGTACCACTAACGAGCAGTACTTC	CASTKLGSTTNEQYF
TRBV6-5	TRBJ2-7	NA	NA	TGTGCCAGCAGTTACTCGAGGGACCGCACCTACGAGCAGTACTTC	CASSYSRDRTYEQYF
TRBV7-3	TRBJ2-5	once	NA	TGTGCCAGCAGCTTAACGGGGGCAGGGGTGGAGACCCAGTACTTC	CASSLTGAGVETQYF
TRBV19	TRBJ2-2	NA	TRBD2	TGTGCCAGTAGTAGGACTAGCGGGAGGGCCCAGGGCACCGGGGAGCTGTTTTTT	CASSRTSGRAQGTGELFF
TRBV25-1	TRBJ2-7	few	TRBD1	TGTGCCAGCAGCAAAGCCGACAGGGACGAGCAGTACTTC	CASSKADRDEQYF
TRBV4-1	TRBJ2-7	NA	NA	TGCGCCAGCAGCCAAGATCCCCCTCAGGGCTACGAGCAGTACTTC	CASSQDPPQGYEQYF
TRBV30	TRBJ2-3	many	NA	TGTGCCTGGAGTGTACGTCTCTCTAGCCGGGGGCCAGATACGCAGTATTTT	CAWSVRLSSRGPDTQYF
TRBV19	TRBJ2-1	NA	TRBD2	TGTGCCAGTAGTATGACTAGCAAATCCTACAATGAGCAGTTCTTC	CASSMTSKSYNEQFF
TRBV12-3/TRBV12-4	TRBJ2-2	NA	NA	TGTGCCAGCAGTTTAGGGCACTTCCGCGGGGCCGGGGAGCTGTTTTTT	CASSLGHFRGAGELFF
TRBV7-5	TRBJ1-1	NA	NA	NA	CISVPEADGETSPEAFF
TRBV6-1	TRBJ2-1	many	TRBD2	TGTGCCAGCAGTGAACTAGCTAGCGGGAGGGGGAATGAGCAGTTCTTC	CASSELASGRGNEQFF
TRBV29-1	TRBJ2-1	many	TRBD2	TGCAGCGTTGATGCGCTAGCGGGGGACAATGAGCAGTTCTTC	CSVDALAGDNEQFF
TRBV7-2	TRBJ2-4	many	TRBD2	TGTGCCAGCACCACTAGCGGGGCACTAGCCAAAAACATTCAGTACTTC	CASTTSGALAKNIQYF
TRBV6-5	TRBJ1-4	NA	NA	TGTGCCAGCAGGCGGGGCGCGGATGAAAAACTGTTTTTT	CASRRGADEKLFF
TRBV27	TRBJ2-7	NA	TRBD2	TGTGCCAGCAGTTCCGCAACGGGAGGAGAGAATCACGAGCAGTACTTC	CASSSATGGENHEQYF
TRBV7-6	TRBJ1-6	many	NA	TGTGCCAGCAGCTTAGCTCGTTCACCAAGTCAGAATTCACCCCTCCACTTT	CASSLARSPSQNSPLHF
TRBV6-6	TRBJ2-3	many	TRBD2	TGTGCCAGCAACCAGCGGGGAACTAGCACAGATACGCAGTATTTT	CASNQRGTSTDTQYF
TRBV7-2	TRBJ1-5	many	TRBD1	TGTGCCAGCAGCGTAGGATCAGGGGGGAATCAGCCCCAGCATTTT	CASSVGSGGNQPQHF
TRBV7-7	TRBJ2-1	many	NA	TGTGCTAGCAGCACGACCGGGACGGCCGCTCCTGGCGAGCAGTTCTTC	CASSTTGTAAPGEQFF
TRBV21-1	TRBJ1-5	few	NA	TGTGCCAGCAGCCCCCGGGACAGGGGGCTTTTTGGCAATCAGCCCCAGCATTTT	CASSPRDRGLFGNQPQHF
TRBV2	TRBJ2-1	few	NA	TGTGCCAGCAGTGAAGCGAGCCGATACAATGAGCAGTTCTTC	CASSEASRYNEQFF
TRBV30	TRBJ2-5	few	NA	TGTGCCTGGAGTCTAGGGAGCACGGAGACCCAGTACTTC	CAWSLGSTETQYF
TRBV2	TRBJ2-2	many	TRBD1	TGTGCCAGCAGTCGTACAGGGGCCCCTGCGTGGGAGCTGTTTTTT	CASSRTGAPAWELFF
TRBV20-1	TRBJ1-5	few	NA	TGCAGTGCTAGAGATCCGGTACGAGCTAATCAGCCCCAGCATTTT	CSARDPVRANQPQHF
TRBV5-6	TRBJ2-6	once	NA	TGTGCCAGCAGCTTGAGGGCCTCTGGGGCCAACGTCCTGACTTTC	CASSLRASGANVLTF
TRBV29-1	TRBJ2-7	few	TRBD1	TGCAGCGTCCGGACAGGAGGACGGGGAGAGCAGTACTTC	CSVRTGGRGEQYF
TRBV6-5	TRBJ2-7	NA	NA	TGTGCCAGCAGTTACACGACCGAGCAGGGTCGTGGCGAGCAGTACTTC	CASSYTTEQGRGEQYF
TRBV18	TRBJ2-7	few	TRBD1	TGTGCCAGCTCACCCGGAGGACAGGGGACGGGCGAGCAGTACTTC	CASSPGGQGTGEQYF
TRBV7-8	TRBJ1-6	NA	NA	TGTGCCAGCAGCGAAATACAGGGAATAGGCTATAATTCACCCCTCCACTTT	CASSEIQGIGYNSPLHF
TRBV24-1	TRBJ2-1	NA	TRBD2	TGTGCCACCGGGACTAGCGGGAGGTATAATGAGCAGTTCTTC	CATGTSGRYNEQFF
TRBV6-5	TRBJ2-7	once	TRBD1	TGTGCCAGCAGTGTGACAGGGGAGGTGCAGTACTTC	CASSVTGEVQYF
TRBV27	TRBJ1-5	NA	NA	TGTGCCAGCAGTTTATGGGCCACTAATCAGCCCCAGCATTTT	CASSLWATNQPQHF
TRBV7-8	TRBJ1-2	few	NA	TGTGCCAGCAGCCTGGGCACGGGCGCTAACTATGGCTACACCTTC	CASSLGTGANYGYTF
TRBV10-2	TRBJ1-1	few	NA	TGCGCCAGCAGTGAGTCAGGGCGAACTGAAGCTTTCTTT	CASSESGRTEAFF
TRBV7-8	TRBJ2-3	many	NA	TGTGCCAGCAGCTTAGGGGGATACCAGAGCACAGATACGCAGTATTTT	CASSLGGYQSTDTQYF
TRBV29-1	TRBJ2-3	many	NA	TGCAGCGTTAGACTTGGTCAGGGTAGGACAGATACGCAGTATTTT	CSVRLGQGRTDTQYF
TRBV12-3/TRBV12-4	TRBJ2-6	NA	NA	TGTGCCAGCAGGACTCACCGAGCTGGGGCCAACGTCCTGACTTTC	CASRTHRAGANVLTF
TRBV19	TRBJ1-4	many	NA	TGTGCCAGTAGTATACAAGGGGTTAATGAAAAACTGTTTTTT	CASSIQGVNEKLFF
TRBV5-1	TRBJ1-1	many	NA	TGCGCCAGCAGCTTGGGAGGGGGACGGAGGAACACTGAAGCTTTCTTT	CASSLGGGRRNTEAFF
TRBV27	TRBJ1-3	few	NA	TGTGCCAGCAGTTTATCGACGAGGGGAAACACCATATATTTT	CASSLSTRGNTIYF
TRBV6-2/TRBV6-3	TRBJ2-2	few	TRBD2	TGTGCCAGCAGGAATAGCGGGAGCACCGGGGAGCTGTTTTTT	CASRNSGSTGELFF
TRBV6-1	TRBJ1-1	many	TRBD1	TGTGCCAGCAACGACAGGGTAAAGGGGAACACTGAAGCTTTCTTT	CASNDRVKGNTEAFF
TRBV7-2	TRBJ2-7	NA	NA	TGTGCCAGCAGCTCCGACTACCCCTACGAGCAGTACTTC	CASSSDYPYEQYF
TRBV7-6	TRBJ1-4	NA	NA	TGTGCCAGCAGCTACCGGGACGGACGCAATGAAAAACTGTTTTTT	CASSYRDGRNEKLFF
TRBV28	TRBJ1-2	many	TRBD1	TGTGCCAGCAATCCCCGATTCCCGCCACTAGGGGGCGATGGCTACACCTTC	CASNPRFPPLGGDGYTF
TRBV29-1	TRBJ2-7	NA	TRBD1	TGCAGCGCCCAGGACAGGGGGAACTACGAGCAGTACTTC	CSAQDRGNYEQYF